This T cell receptor (beta chain) was captured in a study of blood T cell repertoires in COVID-19. Clones were sequenced by immunoSEQ multiplex PCR, and TCRdb holds only the in-frame ones, with some missing. The table records almost 500,000 clones, about 88% of them present only once. V gave up 4 bases and J gave up 8 bases; unmatched junction bases: 8. Germline V gene data show CDR1 as SGHTA and CDR2 as FQGNSA. The CDR3 is 15 amino acids. This receptor was taken from a woman in her sixties or seventies who had recovered from COVID-19. The source material was PBMCs or T cells enriched from blood (not recorded which). This chain joins TRBV7-2 and TRBJ1-2, with 12 bases identical to TRBD1. DNA of the CDR3: TGTGCCAGCAGCTCCTCCGGGACAGGGGGCGCAGGCTACACCTTC. This translates into CASSSSGTGGAGYTF.